Each of the 23 T cell receptor beta chains below was sequenced from the same sample in a study of blood T cell repertoires in COVID-19. The protocol was immunoSEQ multiplex PCR, while the TCRdb copy is restricted to in-frame clones and leaves out a portion. The repertoire holds approximately 500,000 clones, with roughly 91% as singletons. The specimen sequenced was peripheral blood. The receptors shown here come from a woman aged 45 to 65 with COVID-19, enrolled during active disease.

The chain is built from TRBV7-6 and TRBJ2-7; 7 nucleotides agree with TRBD1. In germline, CDR1 is SGHVS, CDR2 FNYEAQ. The CDR3 loop spans 16 amino acids. V lost 5 bases, J lost 0 bases, and 10 bases stayed unmatched. The CDR3 reads CASSARQGGGSYEQYF. The CDR3, as DNA: TGTGCCAGCAGCGCGCGACAGGGTGGGGGCTCCTACGAGCAGTACTTC.

The V call is TRBV9, the J call TRBJ2-1; the D gene is possibly TRBD2 (5 bases). In germline, CDR1 is SGDLS, CDR2 YYNGEE. The germline V and J ends were trimmed by 2 bases and 6 bases, with 15 bases remaining between them. The CDR3 loop spans 15 amino acids. CDR3 DNA sequence: TGTGCCAGCAGCGTGGGATTCGGTGGAGGCAATGAGCAGTTCTTC. Its translation: CASSVGFGGGNEQFF.

This chain links TRBV2 with TRBJ2-4; 10 nucleotides agree with TRBD1. Trimming removed 8 bases from V and 6 bases from J; junction bases left unmatched: 7. Germline V gene sequence: CDR1 SNHLY, CDR2 FYNNEI. The CDR3 is 14 residues long. As DNA, the CDR3 is TGTGCCAGCGGAGGGACAGGGGCCGTAAACATTCAGTACTTC. Translated: CASGGTGAVNIQYF. The whole variable domain, filled in from reference TRBV2 and TRBJ2-4, reads EPEVTQTPSHQVTQMGQEVILRCVPISNHLYFYWYRQILGQKVEFLVSFYNNEISEKSEIFDDQFSVERPDGSNFTLKIRSTKLEDSAMYFCASGGTGAVNIQYFGAGTRLSVL.

The chain recombines TRBV19 with TRBJ1-1, with 7 bases that match TRBD1. Trimming cost V 6 bases and J 3 bases; bases outside gene matches: 4. The germline V gene encodes CDR1 LNHDA and CDR2 SQIVND (reference sequence). The CDR3 loop spans 13 amino acids. The CDR3 DNA reads as TGTGCCAGTAGCAATACAGGGGACACTGAAGCTTTCTTT. Translating it yields CASSNTGDTEAFF.

The rearrangement uses TRBV20-1 and TRBJ2-7; the match to TRBD1 covers 11 bases. This CDR3 has 13 residues. After removal of 3 bases from V and 6 bases from J, the junction contained 4 bases not matched to a gene. Germline V gene lookup returns CDR1 DFQATT and CDR2 SNEGSKA (reference sequence). The CDR3 sequence: CSASGQGASEQYF. The CDR3 region has the DNA TGCAGTGCTAGTGGACAGGGGGCATCCGAGCAGTACTTC.

The genes are TRBV20-1 and TRBJ1-2; the D is unclear. CDR3 size: 10 residues. Trimming removed 4 bases at V and 8 bases at J, with 8 bases between. CDR1 and CDR2 (germline): DFQATT, SNEGSKA (reference sequence). Written as DNA, the CDR3 is TGCAGTGCTACCGGGTACGGCTACACCTTC. Translation: CSATGYGYTF.

J is TRBJ1-2 and V is TRBV19; D gene ambiguous. V lost 9 bases and J 8 bases, leaving 25 bases between the germline ends. Germline assignment: CDR1 LNHDA and CDR2 SQIVND (reference sequence). The CDR3 has 15 amino acids. The CDR3 sequence is CASQPSIAGLYGYTF. CDR3 bases: TGTGCCAGCCAACCCTCGATAGCGGGATTGTACGGCTACACCTTC.

The V call is TRBV6-4, the J call TRBJ2-5; TRBD1 agrees at 7 bases. The junction had 11 bases not matched to a gene; V was cut back by 4 bases and J by 3 bases. Germline V gene data show CDR1 as MRHNA and CDR2 as SNTAGT. This CDR3 has 16 amino acids. CDR3 in DNA: TGTGCCAGCAGTGGGCCCCGGGACAGAGGAAAAGAGACCCAGTACTTC. As protein: CASSGPRDRGKETQYF.

The CDR3 DNA reads TGTGCCAGCGGGCAGGAGTCCGGGGGTTATGGCTACACCTTC. Its protein is CASGQESGGYGYTF. V gene TRBV6-5 combines with J gene TRBJ1-2, with D possibly TRBD1 on 5 matching bases. CDR3 length: 14 residues. V lost 8 bases and J 5 bases, leaving 18 bases between the germline ends. The germline gives CDR1 MNHEY, CDR2 SVGAGI.

This clone appeared a single time. The genes are TRBV18 and TRBJ1-2; possibly TRBD1 for D (5 bases). There are 14 residues in the CDR3. The germline V gene has CDR1 KGHSH and CDR2 LQKENI. Trimming cost V 1 base and J 0 bases, with 6 bases left between them. The CDR3 protein is CASSPRQSNYGYTF. The CDR3 nucleotides read TGTGCCAGCTCACCACGACAGTCTAACTATGGCTACACCTTC.

This chain uses TRBV4-1 with TRBJ2-1; D may be TRBD2 (6 bases). The germline V and J ends were trimmed by 4 bases and 2 bases, with 12 bases remaining between them. The CDR3 sequence is 15 residues long. Germline-derived CDR1 and CDR2 are MGHRA and YSYEKL. DNA of the CDR3: TGCGCCAGCAGCCCTCCCACTAGCACCTACAATGAGCAGTTCTTC. Residues: CASSPPTSTYNEQFF.

The chain couples TRBV7-2 to TRBJ1-5, with D unresolved. The CDR3 spans 14 residues. The germline V gene has CDR1 SGHTA and CDR2 FQGNSA. The V end was cut by 1 base, the J end by 6 bases, with 10 bases between. As DNA, the CDR3 is TGTGCCAGCAGCTTAGAGGCGGGGTTTCAGCCCCAGCATTTT. Protein product: CASSLEAGFQPQHF.

This chain joins TRBV6-5 and TRBJ1-1, with D possibly being TRBD1 (5 bases). V lost 2 bases and J lost 5, with 6 bases in between. This CDR3 is 12 amino acids long. The germline V gene has CDR1 MNHEY and CDR2 SVGAGI. In DNA, the CDR3 is TGTGCCAGCAGTTACGCAGGGACTGAAGCTTTCTTT. Protein sequence: CASSYAGTEAFF.

The chain links TRBV7-9 to TRBJ2-2; the D gene is possibly TRBD2 (6 bases). Germline assignment: CDR1 SEHNR and CDR2 FQNEAQ (reference sequence). This CDR3 is built from 17 residues. V lost 4 bases, J lost 5 bases, and 20 bases lay in between. CDR3 bases: TGTGCCAGCAGCTCAAGCCGGGACTCCGCAAGTACCGGGGAGCTGTTTTTT. Its protein product is CASSSSRDSASTGELFF. Combining the CDR3 with reference TRBV7-9 and TRBJ2-2 gives the whole variable domain DTGVSQNPRHKITKRGQNVTFRCDPISEHNRLYWYRQTLGQGPEFLTYFQNEAQLEKSRLLSDRFSAERPKGSFSTLEIQRTEQGDSAMYLCASSSSRDSASTGELFFGEGSRLTVL.

This sequence joins TRBV4-2 and TRBJ2-7, with D perhaps matching TRBD1 (6 bases). The germline CDR1 and CDR2 sequences are LGHNA and YNFKEQ. This CDR3 contains 15 residues. Between the trimmed V and J ends, which lost 4 bases and 4 bases, there was a span of 17 bases. The chain's CDR3 is CASSRNPGQQYEQYF. The CDR3 DNA follows: TGTGCCAGCAGCCGAAATCCCGGACAGCAGTACGAGCAGTACTTC.

This clone was counted a single time. The chain uses TRBV6-6 and TRBJ2-3, with 7 positions matching TRBD2. Per the germline V gene, CDR1 is MNHNY and CDR2 is SVGAGI (reference sequence). J lost 1 base, V lost 11 bases, and 3 bases had no gene match. This CDR3 spans 12 amino acids. The CDR3 nucleotides read TGTGCCGTTCGGGGGGGCACAGATACGCAGTATTTT. Its protein is CAVRGGTDTQYF.

This sequence joins TRBV18 and TRBJ1-4, with 11 bases matching TRBD1. The CDR3 sequence is 15 residues long. J lost 7 bases, V lost 3 bases, and 4 bases had no gene match. Germline V lookup: CDR1 KGHSH, CDR2 LQKENI. Here the CDR3 reads CASSPEGQGGEKLFF. CDR3 DNA sequence: TGTGCCAGCTCACCGGAGGGACAGGGGGGTGAAAAACTGTTTTTT.

The chain has TRBV28 and TRBJ1-3, with 8 bases identical to TRBD1. This CDR3 spans 14 amino acids. The ends lost 3 bases at V and 2 bases at J; junction bases unmatched: 0. In germline, CDR1 is MDHEN, CDR2 SYDVKM. CDR3 protein: CASSLTGAGNTIYF. CDR3 sequence (DNA): TGTGCCAGCAGTTTGACAGGGGCTGGAAACACCATATATTTT.

The rearrangement joins TRBV30 to TRBJ2-3; D is unclear. V was pared by 5 bases and J by 6 bases, with 9 bases between. Germline CDR1 reads GTSNPN; CDR2 reads SVGIG (reference sequence). This CDR3 comprises 11 residues. CDR3 sequence reads: CAWGLVDTQYF. The CDR3 DNA sequence: TGTGCCTGGGGTCTTGTTGATACGCAGTATTTT.

The CDR3 sequence: CASSARRGTGGVEAKNIQYF. The DNA for the CDR3 is TGTGCCAGCAGTGCGCGGAGAGGGACAGGGGGCGTTGAGGCCAAAAACATTCAGTACTTC. V gene TRBV6-1 combines with J gene TRBJ2-4; 12 bases line up with TRBD1. With V trimmed by 4 bases and J by 1 base, 14 bases remained unmatched. Germline lookup yields CDR1 MNHNS and CDR2 SASEGT. The CDR3 length is 20 residues.

V is TRBV6-5 and J is TRBJ1-5, with 7 bases that match TRBD1. Trimming at V came to 5 bases and at J to 3 bases, leaving 4 bases not matched to a gene. The CDR3 loop spans 14 amino acids. From germline, CDR1 is MNHEY and CDR2 SVGAGI. Here the CDR3 DNA reads TGTGCCAGCAGTCGAACAGGGGCCAATCAGCCCCAGCATTTT. Translation gives CASSRTGANQPQHF.

This chain connects TRBV6-5 to TRBJ2-3; D remains unclear. CDR1 MNHEY and CDR2 SVGAGI come from the germline V gene. Deletions cut 7 bases from V and 1 base from J, with 3 bases between. The CDR3 runs to 11 residues. CDR3: CASIGTDTQYF. The CDR3 DNA reads as TGTGCCAGCATCGGCACAGATACGCAGTATTTT.

The V call is TRBV10-1, the J call TRBJ2-3; a weak D match, TRBD2 (6 bases). Germline V gene lookup returns CDR1 WNHNN and CDR2 SYGVQD (reference sequence). The CDR3 contains 14 residues. V dropped 8 bases and J dropped 2 bases, with 14 bases sitting between them. The chain's CDR3 is CASAVGGVTDTQYF. The CDR3 DNA follows: TGCGCCAGCGCCGTTGGAGGGGTCACAGATACGCAGTATTTT.